What follows are 21 T cell receptor beta chains derived from one specimen sequenced in a study of response to subunit inactivated influenza vaccine. TCRdb re-called the RT-PCR reads through MiXCR, storing one row per CDR3 protein. This repertoire shows around 850,000 distinct CDR3 sequences, roughly 20% found once; its top ten account for 11%. The sequencing here drew on PBMCs from blood, taken roughly 5 days after vaccination. Receptors were obtained from a man aged 50 to 59 who received an inactivated influenza vaccine.

The chain has TRBV5-6 and TRBJ1-5; D gene unclear. Trimming took off 1 base at V and 4 bases at J, with 12 bases between the two ends. The CDR3 runs to 15 residues. The germline V gene has CDR1 SGHDT and CDR2 YYEEEE. As DNA, the CDR3 is TGTGCCAGCAGCTTGTTTCGGGATCTGAATCAGCCCCAGCATTTT. This sequence encodes CASSLFRDLNQPQHF. Full variable domain (remainder filled in from reference TRBV5-6 and TRBJ1-5): DAGVTQSPTHLIKTRGQQVTLRCSPKSGHDTVSWYQQALGQGPQFIFQYYEEEERQRGNFPDRFSGHQFPNYSSELNVNALLLGDSALYLCASSLFRDLNQPQHFGDGTRLSIL.

This clonotype was detected many times. The V call is TRBV12-3 or TRBV12-4, the J call TRBJ1-1; 10 positions agree with TRBD1. This CDR3 is 14 amino acids long. Trimming took 5 bases from V and 4 from J; bases not matched to a gene: 4. CDR3 protein: CASSIRDRGTEAFF. The CDR3 coding sequence is TGTGCCAGCAGTATTAGGGACAGGGGCACTGAAGCTTTCTTT.

This clonotype was detected a few times. The rearrangement joins TRBV15 to TRBJ2-1, with D perhaps being TRBD1 or TRBD2 (6 bases each). The V end was cut by 0 bases, the J end by 2 bases, with 17 bases between. The CDR3 covers 18 residues. Germline V gene data show CDR1 as LNHNV and CDR2 as YYDKDF (reference sequence). The CDR3 reads CATSRDRGTRSPYNEQFF. The CDR3 DNA is TGTGCCACCAGCAGAGATCGGGGGACAAGGTCTCCCTACAATGAGCAGTTCTTC.

The J gene is TRBJ1-2, the V gene TRBV20-1; possible D gene TRBD1, 5 bases. The CDR3 covers 13 residues. V was shortened by 1 base and J by 3 bases, with 9 bases between the two germline ends. Per the germline V gene, CDR1 is DFQATT and CDR2 is SNEGSKA (reference sequence). CDR3 sequence (DNA): TGCAGTGCTAGAGCCAGGGTTGACTATGGCTACACCTTC. It is translated as CSARARVDYGYTF.

The J gene is TRBJ2-3, the V gene TRBV29-1; maybe TRBD1 (6 bases). Trimming shortened V by 8 bases and J by 1 base, and 16 bases separated the two germline ends. Germline CDR1 is SQVTM and CDR2 is ANQGSEA. This CDR3 is 14 amino acids long. CDR3 in amino acids: CSTRGVVGTDTQYF. The CDR3 DNA is TGCAGCACCAGGGGAGTGGTCGGCACAGATACGCAGTATTTT.

This clonotype was counted between two and nine times. This chain joins TRBV28 and TRBJ2-4; 7 nucleotides agree with TRBD1. V was pared by 5 bases and J by 0 bases, with 4 bases of the junction left unmatched. This CDR3 contains 15 residues. Looked up from germline, CDR1 is MDHEN and CDR2 is SYDVKM. In nucleotides, the CDR3 is TGTGCCAGCAGTGGACAGGTTGAAGCCAAAAACATTCAGTACTTC. It encodes CASSGQVEAKNIQYF. The full variable domain, with the rest looked up from reference TRBV28 and TRBJ2-4, is DVKVTQSSRYLVKRTGEKVFLECVQDMDHENMFWYRQDPGLGLRLIYFSYDVKMKEKGDIPEGYSVSREKKERFSLILESASTNQTSMYLCASSGQVEAKNIQYFGAGTRLSVL.

The chain couples TRBV20-1 to TRBJ2-3; 9 bases align to TRBD1. Germline V gives CDR1 DFQATT, CDR2 SNEGSKA (reference sequence). The V segment lost 2 bases and the J segment 4 bases; nucleotides outside the gene matches: 7. This CDR3 has 15 amino acids. CDR3 protein: CSARTGTGKADTQYF. DNA of the CDR3: TGCAGTGCTAGAACCGGGACAGGGAAGGCAGATACGCAGTATTTT.

The chain recombines TRBV7-9 with TRBJ2-1; D is ambiguous. CDR3 length: 14 amino acids. Deletions cut 5 bases from V and 13 bases from J, with 21 bases between. CDR1 and CDR2 (germline): SEHNR, FQNEAQ (reference sequence). DNA of the CDR3: TGTGCCAGCAGCAACCACTTCCGCTGTCAAGTCCAGTTCTTC. Translating it yields CASSNHFRCQVQFF.

This clonotype was seen more than once but under ten times. The chain links TRBV10-3 to TRBJ1-6; D remains unclear. Germline CDR1 is ENHRY and CDR2 is SYGVKD. The CDR3 is 15 residues long. Trimming shortened V by 3 bases and J by 4 bases, and 10 bases separated the two germline ends. The CDR3 DNA reads as TGTGCCATCAGTGAAGGACGTTCTTATAATTCACCCCTCCACTTT. The encoded protein is CAISEGRSYNSPLHF.

This clonotype was observed a few times. The chain uses TRBV4-3 and TRBJ2-1; 9 bases agree with TRBD2. The CDR3 length is 15 residues. V lost 3 bases to trimming and J lost 9 bases; unmatched junction nucleotides: 9. Germline-derived CDR1 and CDR2 are LGHNA and YSLEER. The CDR3 DNA reads as TGCGCCAGCAGCCACGGGCTAGCGGGAAACCCTGAGCAGTTCTTC. The encoded protein is CASSHGLAGNPEQFF.

A few counts support this clonotype. The chain employs TRBV24-1 and TRBJ1-5, with 8 bases that match TRBD1. Germline V gene sequence: CDR1 KGHDR, CDR2 SFDVKD. Trimming took 6 bases from V and 4 from J; bases not matched to a gene: 4. The CDR3 covers 14 residues. CDR3 nucleotides: TGTGCCACCAGTCAGGACAGGGTGAATCAGCCCCAGCATTTT. This codes for CATSQDRVNQPQHF.

CDR3 nucleotides: TGTGCCAGCAGCTTGTTTCGGGGGTCTTCTGGAAACACCATATATTTT. Protein sequence: CASSLFRGSSGNTIYF. J is TRBJ1-3 and V is TRBV7-9; tentative D call: TRBD1 (5 bases). V lost 3 bases to trimming and J lost 1 base, with 13 bases between them. Germline V gene data show CDR1 as SEHNR and CDR2 as FQNEAQ (reference sequence). The CDR3 runs 16 residues.

This sequence joins TRBV6-1 and TRBJ1-2, with TRBD1 as a possible D gene (5 bases). CDR1 is MNHNS, CDR2 SASEGT, per germline. Trimming removed 6 bases from V and 2 bases from J, with 10 bases in between. The CDR3 extends over 13 amino acids. The DNA for the CDR3 is TGTGCCAGCAGCAGGGCGGGGAACTATGGCTACACCTTC. Translation: CASSRAGNYGYTF.

This clonotype was picked up a small number of times. This rearrangement joins TRBV27 to TRBJ1-1, with D possibly TRBD1 on 6 matching bases. Trimming removed 10 bases at V and 6 bases at J, with 27 bases between. Germline V gene sequence: CDR1 MNHEY, CDR2 SMNVEV (reference sequence). The CDR3 contains 16 residues. The CDR3 sequence is CAKYARDRGGRAEAFF. CDR3 nucleotide sequence: TGTGCCAAATATGCCAGGGATAGGGGGGGGAGAGCTGAAGCTTTCTTT.

The genes are TRBV2 and TRBJ1-2; D is unclear. The CDR3 has 13 amino acids. Trimming took 5 bases from V and 5 from J, leaving 12 bases between them. The germline gives CDR1 SNHLY, CDR2 FYNNEI. The CDR3 coding sequence is TGTGCCAGCAGTAACGGCCCGAGTTATGGCTACACCTTC. This sequence encodes CASSNGPSYGYTF.

This clonotype was seen a few times. The chain employs TRBV10-3 and TRBJ1-4; D may be TRBD1 (5 bases). The CDR3 extends over 14 amino acids. The V and J ends lost 4 bases and 5 bases respectively, with 11 bases between them. CDR1 is ENHRY and CDR2 is SYGVKD in the germline V gene. The CDR3 loop reads CAISAGGRNEKLFF. CDR3 in DNA: TGTGCCATCAGTGCGGGGGGACGGAATGAAAAACTGTTTTTT.

The chain joins TRBV25-1 to TRBJ1-2, with 7 nucleotides matching TRBD1. The germline gives CDR1 MGHDK, CDR2 SYGVNS. The CDR3 has 15 amino acids. After removal of 2 bases from V and 10 bases from J, the junction contained 13 bases not matched to a gene. CDR3 loop: CASSETGWDSLVYTF. The CDR3 region has the DNA TGTGCCAGCAGTGAAACCGGCTGGGACAGCCTGGTCTACACCTTC.

This clonotype was seen more than once but under ten times. The chain joins TRBV4-1 to TRBJ2-7; no clear D. The CDR3 consists of 16 residues. The ends were cut back, 3 bases at V and 2 bases at J, with 17 bases in the middle. Germline CDR1 and CDR2: MGHRA and YSYEKL. The CDR3 reads CASSHHPSSTTYEQYF. In nucleotides, the CDR3 is TGCGCCAGCAGCCACCATCCCTCCTCGACCACCTACGAGCAGTACTTC.

The J gene is TRBJ2-6, the V gene TRBV11-1; 7 bases agree with TRBD1. This CDR3 is 22 amino acids long. Trimming took 0 bases from V and 1 from J; bases not matched to a gene: 18. In germline, CDR1 is SGHAT, CDR2 FQDESV (reference sequence). The CDR3 protein is CASSLAGSPPGQKNSGANVLTF. CDR3 DNA: TGTGCCAGCAGCTTAGCGGGGTCACCACCGGGACAGAAAAATTCTGGGGCCAACGTCCTGACTTTC.

This clonotype has only a few counts. J is TRBJ2-1 and V is TRBV7-2; D is possibly TRBD2 (6 bases). This CDR3 has 15 amino acids. Germline assignment: CDR1 SGHTA and CDR2 FQGNSA. V shed 6 bases and J shed 4 bases, with 16 bases lying between them. CDR3 sequence reads: CASSPTRGKYNEQFF. DNA for the CDR3: TGTGCCAGCAGTCCAACTCGCGGGAAATACAATGAGCAGTTCTTC.

V usage is TRBV4-3 and J usage is TRBJ2-7, with D tentatively TRBD2 (6 bases). The CDR3 sequence is 16 residues long. Germline CDR1 LGHNA, CDR2 YSLEER. Trimming pared 0 bases from V and 5 bases from J, leaving 17 bases between. The CDR3 nucleotides are TGCGCCAGCAGCCAAGACCTTGGGCTAGCGTTAAACGAGCAGTACTTC. The encoded protein is CASSQDLGLALNEQYF.